This TCR beta chain comes out of a study of blood T cell repertoires in COVID-19. As for the study in general: COVID-19 samples, acute and convalescent, were from the United States, Italy and Spain.

CDR1 is LGHDT and CDR2 is YNNKEL in the germline V gene (reference sequence). The CDR3 spans 14 residues. V shed 0 bases and J shed 1 base, with 6 bases lying between them. Clones were read by immunoSEQ multiplex PCR, and TCRdb kept only the in-frame ones, dropping some. The sample includes 150,000 to 200,000 clones, roughly 91% seen only once; the top ten take 5% to 6.5%. Concerning this clone itself: This same CDR3 is encoded by further DNA sequences in the sample.

This sequence was found in a man in his forties or fifties with active or convalescent COVID-19. V and J are TRBV3-1 (or the pseudogene TRBV3-2) and TRBJ1-1; no definite D call. The specimen was peripheral blood. CDR3 amino acids: CASSQDGRNTEAFF. Here the CDR3 DNA reads TGTGCCAGCAGCCAAGATGGGAGGAACACTGAAGCTTTCTTT.